This T cell receptor beta chain originates from a study of T-cell memory formation after mild COVID-19. The junction had 4 bases not matched to a gene; V was cut back by 4 bases and J by 5 bases. CDR3 length: 15 amino acids. Germline values: CDR1 SGHRS, CDR2 YFSETQ. TCRdb reanalysed the 5' RACE reads using MiXCR and keeps one entry per CDR3 protein. Of 100,000 to 150,000 distinct CDR3 sequences in the sample, over 15% are singletons; the top ten hold approximately 5%. The V call is TRBV5-1, the J call TRBJ2-1; 12 positions agree with TRBD1. The receptor's source is a man aged 18 to 29 who had mild COVID-19 (a few samples of this study predate the infection). Cell type and time point are not known. Input material: PBMCs or a T cell subset sorted from them (not recorded which). The chain's CDR3 is CASSLGTGGNNEQFF. The CDR3 region has the DNA TGCGCCAGCAGCCTCGGGACAGGGGGCAACAATGAGCAGTTCTTC.